This T cell receptor (beta chain) was documented in a study of human T cells and chemical hapten exposure. Overall study findings and caveats: Positively correlated with patch test score were the counts of PT1 expanded TCRs.

As the library was built, unique molecular identifiers were attached to individual cDNA molecules. Original methodology: TCRs per sample had a median of around 100,000 and ranged from about 20,000 to 700,000. TCRdb reprocessed the RACE reads via MiXCR and lists one record per CDR3 protein. Clone size and V and J calls follow TCRdb, not the original study. The sample yields 210,000 or so distinct CDR3 sequences, 24% seen once. V was pared by 3 bases and J by 4 bases, with 10 bases between. The CDR3 has 14 residues. Many counts were recorded for this clonotype. Antigen unknown. This sample's time point: patch test 3, about 24 weeks after DPC sensitization. As to treatment: therapeutic diphenylcyclopropenone sensitization with weekly scalp DPC.

The clonotype originates from a woman between 40 and 50 years old with alopecia areata. Some clones in this sample may be carry-over from other donors' samples. This rearrangement joins TRBV12-3 or TRBV12-4 to TRBJ1-5; D is possibly TRBD1 (5 bases). The material sequenced was whole blood, taken in connection with sensitization to the hapten diphenylcyclopropenone (DPC). The CDR3 bases are TGTGCCAGCAGTTTGTGGGGCAGTAATCAGCCCCAGCATTTT. This sequence encodes CASSLWGSNQPQHF.